This T cell receptor beta chain was sequenced during a study of cytomegalovirus exposure and HLA in healthy donors. Study context: Membership in the Caucasian-associated ancestry cluster was found for 65% to 85% of roughly 360 genotyped donors.

General study findings and limits: At a 0.05 false discovery rate, a later analysis found 18,000 or so TCR beta sequences to be associated with HLA alleles. V- and J-gene trimming of TCR beta was linked (in a later analysis) to a missense DCLRE1C variant.

This clone occurred a few times. Its antigen is undetermined. Healthy people donating bone marrow made up the donors. The study ran its PCR with 60 Vbeta and 13 Jbeta primers. Sequencing used immunoSEQ multiplex PCR; TCRdb keeps in-frame clones, though not all of them. The sample comprises some 120,000 clones, roughly 68% of which are singletons, and just over 8.5% rests with the top ten. The germline V gene encodes CDR1 SGHTA and CDR2 FQGNSA. Trimming shortened V by 5 bases and J by 1 base, and 18 bases separated the two germline ends. The CDR3 length is 17 residues. The J gene is TRBJ2-4, the V gene TRBV7-2; possibly TRBD2 for D (5 bases). Material: PBMCs. The origin of this receptor is a young man in good health and CMV-seropositive. CDR3 in amino acids: CASSPSSLASAKNIQYF. The CDR3 DNA reads TGTGCCAGCAGCCCTAGCAGCCTAGCTAGCGCCAAAAACATTCAGTACTTC.